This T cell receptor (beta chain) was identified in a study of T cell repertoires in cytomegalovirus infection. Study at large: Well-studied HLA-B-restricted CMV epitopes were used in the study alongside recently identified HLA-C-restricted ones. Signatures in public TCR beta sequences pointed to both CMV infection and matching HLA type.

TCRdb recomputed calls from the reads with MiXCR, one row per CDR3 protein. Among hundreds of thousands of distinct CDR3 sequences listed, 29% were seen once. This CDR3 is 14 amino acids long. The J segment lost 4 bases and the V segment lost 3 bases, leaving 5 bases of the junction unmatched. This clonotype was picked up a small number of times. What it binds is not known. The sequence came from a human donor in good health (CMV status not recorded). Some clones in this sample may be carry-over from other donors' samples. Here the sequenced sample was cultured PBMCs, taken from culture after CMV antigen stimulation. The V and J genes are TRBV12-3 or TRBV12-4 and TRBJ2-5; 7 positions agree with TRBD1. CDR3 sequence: CASSFQAGGETQYF. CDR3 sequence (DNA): TGTGCCAGCAGTTTTCAGGCAGGGGGAGAGACCCAGTACTTC.